These T cell receptor beta chains were read from a single sample in a study of shared clonotypes between healthy human individuals. The protocol was immunoSEQ multiplex PCR, while the TCRdb copy is restricted to in-frame clones and leaves out a portion. The sample shows approximately 2.3 million clones, approximately 95% of them seen only once. The sequenced material came from naive CD4+ T cells from PBMCs. These receptors came from a man between 18 and 35 years old in good health. Some clones in this sample may be carry-over from other donors' samples. The CDR3 runs from the conserved cysteine through the conserved F or W. The D gene is left open where the match is weak. Expanded clones are given a class, and other clones once, few, many or no size at all.

D	size	V	J	length	DNA	CDR3
NA	NA	TRBV6-5	TRBJ2-7	13	TGTGCCAGCAGTCCAGACATAGCCTACGAGCAGTACTTC	CASSPDIAYEQYF
NA	NA	TRBV6-5	TRBJ2-4	15	TGTGCCAGCAGTTACGGACAGTCAGCCAAAAACATTCAGTACTTC	CASSYGQSAKNIQYF
TRBD2	NA	TRBV2	TRBJ2-1	12	TGTGCCAGCAGTCTAGCGGCGGATGAGCAGTTCTTC	CASSLAADEQFF
TRBD1	NA	TRBV28	TRBJ2-7	18	TGTGCCAGCAGTTTTATCGACAGGGGGCGACCGAGCTCCTACGAGCAGTACTTC	CASSFIDRGRPSSYEQYF
NA	NA	TRBV7-6	TRBJ2-5	11	TGTGCCAGCAGCGCCGAAGAGACCCAGTACTTC	CASSAEETQYF
NA	NA	TRBV19	TRBJ1-3	18	TGTGCCAGTAGTATGCTTGTGTTTGGATACCCCTCTGGAAACACCATATATTTT	CASSMLVFGYPSGNTIYF
NA	NA	TRBV5-5	TRBJ1-1	15	TGTGCCAGCAGCTGGAACGAAAACAGGATCAGCGAAGCTTTCTTT	CASSWNENRISEAFF
NA	NA	TRBV28	TRBJ2-7	12	TGTGCCAGCAGTTCTCCTAGTTACGAGCAGTACTTC	CASSSPSYEQYF
TRBD1	NA	TRBV7-8	TRBJ1-5	14	TGTGCCAGCAGAAACAGGGGGAGGGATCAGCCCCAGCATTTT	CASRNRGRDQPQHF
NA	few	TRBV10-3	TRBJ1-1	13	TGTGCCGGCAGGGACCCCATGAACACTGAAGCTTTCTTT	CAGRDPMNTEAFF
TRBD1	NA	TRBV28	TRBJ2-2	18	TGTGCCAGCAGTTCCCACCTCCCGGGACAGGAGTTCACCGGGGAGCTGTTTTTT	CASSSHLPGQEFTGELFF
TRBD2	NA	TRBV11-3	TRBJ2-3	16	TGTGCCAGCAGCTCCAAAGGGCGGGAGGGCACAGATACGCAGTATTTT	CASSSKGREGTDTQYF
NA	once	TRBV30	TRBJ2-2	13	TGTGCCTGGAGTAGGGGTAACACCGGGGAGCTGTTTTTT	CAWSRGNTGELFF
NA	NA	TRBV6-5	TRBJ2-7	15	TGTGCCAGCAGTTACTCAAGGGCGGGAAGGCGCGAGCAGTACTTC	CASSYSRAGRREQYF
NA	NA	TRBV28	TRBJ2-2	13	TGTGCCAGCACAGGGGCCGGTACCGGGGAGCTGTTTTTT	CASTGAGTGELFF
TRBD1	NA	TRBV5-1	TRBJ1-4	14	TGCGCCAGCAGCTGGGGACAGGGAGAAGAAAAACTGTTTTTT	CASSWGQGEEKLFF
NA	NA	TRBV7-9	TRBJ1-3	18	TGTGCCAGCAGCCTAGGGAGTGGGGACGCGGCCCGGGGAAACACCATATATTTT	CASSLGSGDAARGNTIYF
NA	once	TRBV7-8	TRBJ2-7	10	TGTGCCAGCGGAGGAAACGAGCAGTACTTC	CASGGNEQYF
NA	NA	TRBV29-1	TRBJ2-1	15	TGCAGCGTTGGCCCACTCCTGTCCACCTACAATGAGCAGTTCTTC	CSVGPLLSTYNEQFF
TRBD2	once	TRBV4-2	TRBJ2-7	15	TGTGCCAGCAGCCAAGAGGTCGGGAGGGCCTCCGAGCAGTACTTC	CASSQEVGRASEQYF
TRBD1	once	TRBV2	TRBJ1-5	14	TGTGCCAGCAGCGGGACAGTCGCCGATCAGCCCCAGCATTTT	CASSGTVADQPQHF
TRBD2	NA	TRBV9	TRBJ2-3	16	TGTGCCAGCAGCTCCACCCCGGGGGGTGGCACAGATACGCAGTATTTT	CASSSTPGGGTDTQYF
NA	NA	TRBV19	TRBJ1-1	13	TGTGCCAGTAGCCCACAGGGCTCGGCTGAAGCTTTCTTT	CASSPQGSAEAFF
NA	NA	TRBV7-2	TRBJ1-2	14	TGTGCCAGCAGCTTAGAACCAGGGGACTATGGCTACACCTTC	CASSLEPGDYGYTF
TRBD1	NA	TRBV10-3	TRBJ2-7	15	TGTGCCATCAGTGACTCGGGACAGGGGGGCCACGAGCAGTACTTC	CAISDSGQGGHEQYF
NA	once	TRBV18	TRBJ2-2	15	TGTGCCAGCTCACCACGTCTTCCGAACACCGGGGAGCTGTTTTTT	CASSPRLPNTGELFF
TRBD2	NA	TRBV2	TRBJ2-7	15	TGTGCCAGCAGTGGACTAGCGGGAGTTTCCTACGAGCAGTACTTC	CASSGLAGVSYEQYF
NA	NA	TRBV7-9	TRBJ1-1	13	TGTGCCAGCAGCTTTGCGACAGCCACTGAAGCTTTCTTT	CASSFATATEAFF
TRBD1	NA	TRBV29-1	TRBJ2-7	13	TGCAGCGTTGGGACAGGGGGGGTATACGAGCAGTACTTC	CSVGTGGVYEQYF
NA	NA	TRBV6-6	TRBJ2-3	13	TGTGCCAGCCTACCCGGGGCCACAGATACGCAGTATTTT	CASLPGATDTQYF
NA	NA	TRBV2	TRBJ2-2	15	TGTGCCAGCACATGGGACCGAGTGGGCACCGGGGAGCTGTTTTTT	CASTWDRVGTGELFF
TRBD2	NA	TRBV11-1	TRBJ2-7	15	TGTGCCAGCAGCTTAGAGCGCGGGAGGGCCTACGAGCAGTACTTC	CASSLERGRAYEQYF
TRBD1	NA	TRBV5-1	TRBJ1-4	16	TGCGCCAGCAGCTCGGGGGACAGCGCAACTAATGAAAAACTGTTTTTT	CASSSGDSATNEKLFF
NA	NA	TRBV4-1	TRBJ2-5	14	TGCGCCAGCAGCCCCGAAAGGGGGGTACAGACCCAGTACTTC	CASSPERGVQTQYF
NA	NA	TRBV11-2	TRBJ1-2	12	TGTGCCAGCAGCTTAGATAACAACGGCTACACCTTC	CASSLDNNGYTF
NA	NA	TRBV4-1	TRBJ2-3	18	TGCGCCAGCAGCCAAGGGGTATTAGGGGGCTGGCGGGGAGATACGCAGTATTTT	CASSQGVLGGWRGDTQYF
TRBD2	NA	TRBV14	TRBJ2-5	16	TGTGCCAGCAGCCCACGGACTAGCGGGAGGCACGAGACCCAGTACTTC	CASSPRTSGRHETQYF
TRBD2	NA	TRBV7-6	TRBJ2-2	14	TGTGCCAGCAGCCGGGAACTAGCGGTGGGGGAGCTGTTTTTT	CASSRELAVGELFF
NA	NA	TRBV7-3	TRBJ1-4	13	TGTGCCAGCAGCTTAGCAAGGACGGAAAAACTGTTTTTT	CASSLARTEKLFF
NA	NA	TRBV7-9	TRBJ1-1	14	TGTGCCAGCAGCTGGGCGGGCCAGAACACTGAAGCTTTCTTT	CASSWAGQNTEAFF
TRBD1	NA	TRBV19	TRBJ1-1	13	TGTGCCAGTAGCCCCCAGGGGGCGGCTGAAGCTTTCTTT	CASSPQGAAEAFF
TRBD1	NA	TRBV10-3	TRBJ1-2	14	TGTGCCATCAGGACACAGGGGGCTGACTATGGCTACACCTTC	CAIRTQGADYGYTF
NA	NA	TRBV7-8	TRBJ2-1	14	TGTGCCAGCAGCCGCCAGACTAGATGGTCTGAGCAGTTCTTC	CASSRQTRWSEQFF
NA	once	TRBV10-3	TRBJ2-7	13	TGTGCCATCAGTGTAAGAGGGTTTGACGAGCAGTACTTC	CAISVRGFDEQYF
NA	NA	TRBV2	TRBJ1-2	13	TGTGCCAGCAGTGATCGCGGGTGGGGTGGCTACACCTTC	CASSDRGWGGYTF
TRBD1	NA	TRBV6-6	TRBJ1-4	14	TGTGCCAGCGATTCGGGACAGGGGGATGAAAAACTGTTTTTT	CASDSGQGDEKLFF
NA	NA	TRBV7-2	TRBJ2-2	16	TGTGCCAGCAGCTTATATGGCGGGACGCGCAGCGGGGAGCTGTTTTTT	CASSLYGGTRSGELFF
TRBD1	NA	TRBV2	TRBJ1-1	13	TGTGCCACCGCACCGGGACAGGACACTGAAGCTTTCTTT	CATAPGQDTEAFF
NA	NA	TRBV10-1	TRBJ2-1	13	TGCGCCAGCAGTGAGTCTCGGGGGGCCGGGCAGTTCTTC	CASSESRGAGQFF
TRBD1	NA	TRBV27	TRBJ2-2	15	TGTGCCAGCAGTAACCGACAGGGGTACACCGGGGAGCTGTTTTTT	CASSNRQGYTGELFF
NA	NA	TRBV11-2	TRBJ1-6	14	TGTGCCAGCAGGTTGAGGGCCCCCCGTTCACCCCTCCACTTT	CASRLRAPRSPLHF
NA	NA	TRBV27	TRBJ2-7	18	TGTGCCAGCACACGGAGGGGCCGGAGGACACCCTGGAAGGACGAGCAGTACTTC	CASTRRGRRTPWKDEQYF
NA	NA	TRBV29-1	TRBJ2-1	12	TGCAGCGTGGAGTACAGCGACAATGAGCAGTTCTTC	CSVEYSDNEQFF
NA	NA	TRBV5-1	TRBJ2-7	14	TGCGCCAGCAGCTTGATAAGCAGTACCTACGAGCAGTACTTC	CASSLISSTYEQYF
NA	once	TRBV19	TRBJ1-1	13	TGTGCCAGTAGTATCCGAGGGGAAACTGAAGCTTTCTTT	CASSIRGETEAFF
TRBD2	NA	TRBV5-1	TRBJ2-5	16	TGCGCCAGCAGCTTGGCTAGCGGGATGACCCAAGAGACCCAGTACTTC	CASSLASGMTQETQYF
TRBD1	NA	TRBV5-8	TRBJ1-5	16	TGTGCCAGCAGCTACTTTGGACAGGGCAGCAATCAGCCCCAGCATTTT	CASSYFGQGSNQPQHF
TRBD2	NA	TRBV4-2	TRBJ2-1	20	TGTGCCAGCAGCCTCCGAGGGGCTAGCGGGAGCCCTAGCTCCTACAATGAGCAGTTCTTC	CASSLRGASGSPSSYNEQFF
NA	NA	TRBV28	TRBJ1-2	14	TGTGCCAGCAGTTTCCCCACGGGAAACTATGGCTACACCTTC	CASSFPTGNYGYTF